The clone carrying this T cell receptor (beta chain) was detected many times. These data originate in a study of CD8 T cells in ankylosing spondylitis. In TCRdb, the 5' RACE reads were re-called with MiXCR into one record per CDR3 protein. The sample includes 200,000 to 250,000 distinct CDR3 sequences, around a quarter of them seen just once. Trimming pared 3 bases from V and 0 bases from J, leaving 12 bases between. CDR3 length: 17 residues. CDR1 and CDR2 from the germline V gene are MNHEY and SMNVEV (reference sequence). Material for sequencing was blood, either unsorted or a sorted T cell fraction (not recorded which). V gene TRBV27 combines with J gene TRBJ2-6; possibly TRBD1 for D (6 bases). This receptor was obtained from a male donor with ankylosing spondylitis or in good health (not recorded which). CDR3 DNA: TGTGCCAGCAGTTTTGACAGGTCCAGCTCTGGGGCCAACGTCCTGACTTTC. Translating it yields CASSFDRSSSGANVLTF.